This is a list of T cell receptor beta chains from one sample in a study of tumor and adjacent non-tumor tissue in lung cancer. Each CDR3 protein is one row after TCRdb ran MiXCR on the multiplex PCR reads. The data contain 110,000 or so distinct CDR3 sequences, around 75% of them singletons. The sample taken for sequencing was lung tumor tissue. These receptors were collected from a woman aged 60-75 years with non-small cell lung cancer. Each CDR3 is given with its conserved first and last residue. The D gene is left open where the match is weak. Clone size is stated in some rows and not others, as once, few, many or a class when expanded.

V	D	size	J	DNA	CDR3
TRBV11-3	-	-	TRBJ1-1	TGTGACAGAAGTTTAGATTCGGGGAGAGGCACTGAAGCTTTCTTT	CDRSLDSGRGTEAFF
TRBV20-1	-	-	TRBJ2-7	TGCAGTACTAGTGCTGAAGCTGACTACGAGCAGTACTTC	CSTSAEADYEQYF
TRBV28	-	-	TRBJ2-5	TGTGCCAGCACCTTCCGGCGGGAACAAGAGACCCAGTACTTC	CASTFRREQETQYF
TRBV4-2	-	few	TRBJ2-2	TGTGCCAGCAGCCAAGTTCAGGGAGTAGACACAGGGGAGCTGTTTTTT	CASSQVQGVDTGELFF
TRBV6-6	-	-	TRBJ1-5	TGTGCCAGTAGTCACAGGGTTAATCAGTCCCAGCATTTT	CASSHRVNQSQHF
TRBV11-3	-	-	TRBJ2-1	TGTGCCAACAGCTTAGAGTTGACTAGTGAGAGCCATAATGAGCAGTTCTTC	CANSLELTSESHNEQFF
TRBV11-2	-	-	TRBJ1-4	TGTGCCAGCAGCTGGGACACTGCATCTAATGAAAAACTGTTTTTT	CASSWDTASNEKLFF
TRBV12-3/TRBV12-4	-	-	TRBJ2-5	TGTGCCAGTAGTTCCGATCGAGGAGCAAGGGGAGAGACCCAGTACTTC	CASSSDRGARGETQYF
TRBV11-2	TRBD1	once	TRBJ1-2	TGTGCCAGCAGCTTAGTTCAGGGGGCCGGCTATGGCTACAGCTTC	CASSLVQGAGYGYSF
TRBV4-3	-	-	TRBJ2-1	TGCGCCAGCAGCCAACGAGACAATGAGCAGTTCTTC	CASSQRDNEQFF
TRBV5-1	-	-	TRBJ1-2	TGCGCCAGCAGCTTGGACTCTAACTATGGCTACACCTTC	CASSLDSNYGYTF
TRBV6-1	TRBD1	-	TRBJ1-1	TGTGCCAGCCAAACAGACAGGGGAACTGAAGTTTTCTTC	CASQTDRGTEVFF
TRBV11-2	-	-	TRBJ2-1	TGTGCCAGCAGATTAGGCCCAATAGCACTATCTTACAATGAGCAGTTCTTC	CASRLGPIALSYNEQFF
TRBV6-2/TRBV6-3	-	few	TRBJ2-2	TGTGCCAGCAGTGACTGGGCGTTGAACACCGGGGAGCTGTTTTTT	CASSDWALNTGELFF
TRBV10-2	-	many	TRBJ1-1	TGCGCCACCTCCGGGGGGATGAACACTGAAGCTTTCTTT	CATSGGMNTEAFF
TRBV11-3	-	many	TRBJ1-1	TGTGCCAGCAGCCCTCCTCGACGGGTTAACACTGAAGCTTTCTTT	CASSPPRRVNTEAFF
TRBV28	-	many	TRBJ1-1	TGTGCCAGCACCTCGTGGGAGAACACTGAAGCTTTCTTT	CASTSWENTEAFF
TRBV11-2	-	-	TRBJ1-5	TGTGCCAGCTGCTTGGAACGCGCGGGGCAGGCCCAGCATTTT	CASCLERAGQAQHF
TRBV4-2	TRBD2	-	TRBJ2-3	TGTGCCAGCAGCCAAGAGGGGGAGGGCCCAGATACGCAGTATTTT	CASSQEGEGPDTQYF
TRBV12-3/TRBV12-4	-	-	TRBJ2-3	TGTGCCAGCGGTTCAACCGGGACAAGGGCGACAGATATGCAGTATTTT	CASGSTGTRATDMQYF
TRBV6-2/TRBV6-3	-	-	TRBJ1-2	TGTGTCAGCAGTTACCAGGAGGGCAGCTATGGCTACACCTTC	CVSSYQEGSYGYTF
TRBV12-3/TRBV12-4	-	once	TRBJ2-3	TGTGCCAACAGTTGGAGAGATACGCATTATTTT	CANSWRDTHYF
TRBV20-1	TRBD2	-	TRBJ2-7	TGCAGTGTTAGAGAAAGCGGGACTTACGAACGGTACTTC	CSVRESGTYERYF
TRBV20-1	TRBD2	few	TRBJ2-5	TGCAGTGCTAGGGATCGGGAGGGGCTAGAGACCCAGCACTTC	CSARDREGLETQHF
TRBV11-1	-	-	TRBJ2-7	TGTGCCAGCGGTACGTCTCCTGAGTCCTATGAGCAGTACTTC	CASGTSPESYEQYF
TRBV5-4	TRBD1	few	TRBJ1-1	TGTGCCAGCAGCCGCCGGGACAGGGGAGGCACTGAAGCTTTCTTT	CASSRRDRGGTEAFF
TRBV11-2	-	-	TRBJ1-4	TGTGCCAGTAGCTTAGAACGTTGGGGGGCCAAAGGGGAACTGTCTTTT	CASSLERWGAKGELSF